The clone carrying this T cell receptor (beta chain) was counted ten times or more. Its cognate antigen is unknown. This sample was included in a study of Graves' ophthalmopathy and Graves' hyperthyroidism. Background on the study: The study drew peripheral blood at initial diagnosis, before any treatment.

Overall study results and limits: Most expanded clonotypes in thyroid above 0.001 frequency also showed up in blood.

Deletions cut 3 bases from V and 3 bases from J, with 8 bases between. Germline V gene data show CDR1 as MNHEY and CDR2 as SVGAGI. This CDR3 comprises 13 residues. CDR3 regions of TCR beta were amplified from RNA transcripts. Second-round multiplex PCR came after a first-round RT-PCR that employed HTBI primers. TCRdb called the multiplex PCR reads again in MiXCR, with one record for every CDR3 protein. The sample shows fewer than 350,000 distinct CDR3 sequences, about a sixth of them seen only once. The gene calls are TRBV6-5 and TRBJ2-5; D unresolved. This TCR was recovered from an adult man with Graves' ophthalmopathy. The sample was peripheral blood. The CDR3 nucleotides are TGTGCCAGCAGTTATCCGAATGAAGAGACCCAGTACTTC. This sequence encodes CASSYPNEETQYF.